This T cell receptor beta chain originates from a study of T cells in Graves' hyperthyroidism and ophthalmopathy (dated by TCRdb to the late 2010s). Study-wide context: Peripheral blood samples were taken at the time of initial diagnosis, prior to any treatment. To identify distinguishing TCR V-J signatures, a discovery cohort of about 100 patients was used, comprising some 43 with Graves' ophthalmopathy and 57 with stable Graves' hyperthyroidism. Whether ophthalmopathy could be predicted prospectively was tested in an independent validation cohort made up of approximately 19 hyperthyroidism patients plus 17 patients who later progressed to ophthalmopathy. For training and testing, the 100 or so patients in the discovery cohort were randomly divided in a 7:3 ratio. In about 6 Graves' hyperthyroidism patients, the study also compared T-cell repertoires from thyroid tissue with T-cell repertoires from blood. Following sampling, methimazole starting at 30 mg daily was given to hyperthyroidism patients, and high-dose intravenous methylprednisolone was given to ophthalmopathy patients. The paper describes TCR Vbeta CDR3 sequencing of around 130 peripheral blood samples, made up of 43 ophthalmopathy patients, some 80 hyperthyroidism patients and about 17 progressor patients. What the study reported, not specific to this receptor: No statistical method was used to fix the sample size in advance, and group allocation was not hidden from the investigators. Most expanded thyroid clonotypes (frequency above 0.001) were also detected in blood, a finding suggesting that blood repertoires may reflect thyroid immune responses. Ophthalmopathy was separated from stable hyperthyroidism by a 13 V-J signature model, with 87.88% sensitivity and roughly 81% specificity obtained in cross-validation and 80%/75% obtained in testing. In validation, the model predicted progression to ophthalmopathy with approximately 69% sensitivity and approximately 78% specificity, a median of approximately 6.5 months before onset.

This clonotype was picked up many times. There is no known antigen for this receptor. Per-base quality was not reported, and no clone a single base away is much larger than it. The CDR3 runs 19 residues from the cysteine to the phenylalanine. The retained sequence is limited to the CDR3, 57 bases, with the frame set at the first base. V lost 1 base and J lost 2 bases, and the count of bases not matched to a germline gene is 12. Ophthalmopathy patients had moderately to severely active disease, Clinical Activity Score of at least 3, NOSPECS grade of at least 4, and duration under 3 months. Exclusion was applied to patients with uncontrolled infections, other autoimmune diseases, pregnancy or lactation. Diagnoses relied on clinical symptoms, serum thyroxine and TRAb, thyroid ultrasound and orbital computed tomography. Ficoll-Paque density gradient centrifugation was used to isolate PBMCs from about 10 ml of fresh peripheral blood. Total RNA was extracted with Trizol reagent, and quality was checked on an Agilent 2100 Bioanalyzer.

The TCR beta CDR3 regions were amplified from RNA transcripts. For the first round of RT-PCR on the TCR CDR3, the HTBI primer set was used together with the Qiagen OneStep RT-PCR kit. Libraries were constructed in a second round of multiplex PCR, after which size selection and purification were carried out. The libraries were sequenced on an Illumina HiSeq2000 using paired-end 100 bp reads. The original methods were these. SOAPnuke was used to process the raw data, removing reads that contained adapters or uncalled bases, had a mean Phred below 15, or lacked an exact match to the constant primer or identifier. COPE v1.2.5 was used to merge the high-quality paired reads, and each unique nucleotide sequence was defined as a clonotype. MiTCR v1.1 was used to align the clonotypes against IMGT TRBV, TRBD and TRBJ reference segments. The analysis was restricted to V-J combinations with a frequency above 0.0001, which together covered approximately 99% of the repertoires. A TCS score was defined as the ratio of F50 (clonal expansion) to E x V (chaos), with BLOSUM62-based TCRdist applied between CDR3 peptides within each V-J. Welch's t-statistics and random forest reduced 514 V-J features to 13, which were used in a naive Bayes classifier (R e1071). TCRdb applied fastp at Q25 and MiXCR to the public reads, then kept only in-frame beta chains. For every CDR3 protein sequence, its rows merge into one entry that carries the most common genes and DNA. None of the V and J calls come from the authors' own analysis; TCRdb made them. Counted in this sample were around 600,000 distinct CDR3 sequences; approximately 15% of them appeared once. The top ten clonotypes cover under 3.5% of the sample.

Input material: blood. The chain is made from TRBV12-3 or TRBV12-4 and TRBJ2-1, with TRBD1 identical over 9 junction bases. The sequence came from a woman in her 40s with Graves' ophthalmopathy. The CDR3 region has the sequence CASSLGMAPGTGPYNEQFF. In nucleotides, the sequence is TGTGCCAGCAGTTTAGGGATGGCCCCAGGGACAGGGCCCTACAATGAGCAGTTCTTC.